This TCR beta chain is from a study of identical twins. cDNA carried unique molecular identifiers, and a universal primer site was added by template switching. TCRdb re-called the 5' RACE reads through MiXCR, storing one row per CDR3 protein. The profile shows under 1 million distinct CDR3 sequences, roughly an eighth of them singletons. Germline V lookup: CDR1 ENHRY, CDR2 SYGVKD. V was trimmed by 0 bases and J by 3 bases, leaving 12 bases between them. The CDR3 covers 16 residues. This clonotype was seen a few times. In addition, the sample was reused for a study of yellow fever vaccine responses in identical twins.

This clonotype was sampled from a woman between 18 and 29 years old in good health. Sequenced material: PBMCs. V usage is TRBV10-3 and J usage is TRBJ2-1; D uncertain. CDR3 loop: CAISESRTRHYNEQFF. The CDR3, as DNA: TGTGCCATCAGTGAGTCCAGGACCCGACACTACAATGAGCAGTTCTTC.